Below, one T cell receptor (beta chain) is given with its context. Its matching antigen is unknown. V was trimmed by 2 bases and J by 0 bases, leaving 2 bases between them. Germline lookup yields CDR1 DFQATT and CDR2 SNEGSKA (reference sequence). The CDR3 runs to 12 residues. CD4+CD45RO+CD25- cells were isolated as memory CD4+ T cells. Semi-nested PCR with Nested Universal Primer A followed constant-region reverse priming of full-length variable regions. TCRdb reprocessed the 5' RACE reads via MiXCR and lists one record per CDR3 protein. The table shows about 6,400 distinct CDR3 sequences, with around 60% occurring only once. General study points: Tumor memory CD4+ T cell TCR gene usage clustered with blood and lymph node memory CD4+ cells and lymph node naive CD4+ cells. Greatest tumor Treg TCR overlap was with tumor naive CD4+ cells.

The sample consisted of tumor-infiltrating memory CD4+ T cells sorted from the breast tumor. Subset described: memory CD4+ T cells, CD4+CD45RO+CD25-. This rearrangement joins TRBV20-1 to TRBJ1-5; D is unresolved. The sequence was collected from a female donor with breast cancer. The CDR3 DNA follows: TGCAGTGCTAGACATAGCAATCAGCCCCAGCATTTT. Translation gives CSARHSNQPQHF.